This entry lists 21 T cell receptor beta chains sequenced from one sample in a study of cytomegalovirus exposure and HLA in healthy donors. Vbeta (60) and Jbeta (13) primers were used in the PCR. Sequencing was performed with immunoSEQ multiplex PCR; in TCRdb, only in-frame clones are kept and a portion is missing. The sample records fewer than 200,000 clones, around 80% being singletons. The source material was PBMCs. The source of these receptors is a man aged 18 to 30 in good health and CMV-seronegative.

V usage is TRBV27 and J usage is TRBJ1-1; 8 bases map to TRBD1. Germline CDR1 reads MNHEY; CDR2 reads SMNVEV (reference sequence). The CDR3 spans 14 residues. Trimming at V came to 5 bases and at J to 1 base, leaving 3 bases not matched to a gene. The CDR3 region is CASSPGGRNTEAFF. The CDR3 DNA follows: TGTGCCAGCAGTCCAGGGGGCCGGAACACTGAAGCTTTCTTT.

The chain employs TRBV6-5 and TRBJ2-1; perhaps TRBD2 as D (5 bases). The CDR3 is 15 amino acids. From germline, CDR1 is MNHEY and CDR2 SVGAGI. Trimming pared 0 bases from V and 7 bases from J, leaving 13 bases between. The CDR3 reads CASSYSGNLGNEQFF. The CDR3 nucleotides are TGTGCCAGCAGTTACTCCGGGAACCTGGGAAATGAGCAGTTCTTC.

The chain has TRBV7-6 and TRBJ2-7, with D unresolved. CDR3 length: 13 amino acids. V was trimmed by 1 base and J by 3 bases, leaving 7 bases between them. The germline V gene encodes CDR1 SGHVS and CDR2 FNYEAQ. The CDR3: CASSLGGGYEQYF. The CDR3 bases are TGTGCCAGCAGCTTAGGTGGCGGCTACGAGCAGTACTTC. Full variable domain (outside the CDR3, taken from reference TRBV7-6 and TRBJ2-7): GAGVSQSPRYKVTKRGQDVALRCDPISGHVSLYWYRQALGQGPEFLTYFNYEAQQDKSGLPNDRFSAERPEGSISTLTIQRTEQRDSAMYRCASSLGGGYEQYFGPGTRLTVT.

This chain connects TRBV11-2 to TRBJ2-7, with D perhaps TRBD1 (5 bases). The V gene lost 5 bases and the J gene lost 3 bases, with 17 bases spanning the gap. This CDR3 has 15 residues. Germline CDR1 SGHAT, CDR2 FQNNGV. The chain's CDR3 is CASSPTTGASYEQYF. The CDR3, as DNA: TGTGCCAGCAGCCCCACCACTGGGGCCAGCTACGAGCAGTACTTC.

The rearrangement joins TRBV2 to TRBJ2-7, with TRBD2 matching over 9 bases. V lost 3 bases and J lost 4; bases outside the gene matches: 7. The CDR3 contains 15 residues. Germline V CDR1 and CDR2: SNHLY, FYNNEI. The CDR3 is CASSDTYTSGYEQYF. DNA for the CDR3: TGTGCCAGCAGTGATACCTATACTAGCGGGTACGAGCAGTACTTC. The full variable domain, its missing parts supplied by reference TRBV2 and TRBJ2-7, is EPEVTQTPSHQVTQMGQEVILRCVPISNHLYFYWYRQILGQKVEFLVSFYNNEISEKSEIFDDQFSVERPDGSNFTLKIRSTKLEDSAMYFCASSDTYTSGYEQYFGPGTRLTVT.

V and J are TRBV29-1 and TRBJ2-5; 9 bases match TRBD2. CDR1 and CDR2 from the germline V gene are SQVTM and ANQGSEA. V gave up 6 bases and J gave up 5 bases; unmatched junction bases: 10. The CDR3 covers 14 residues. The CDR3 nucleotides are TGCAGCGTCGAGGGCCTAGCGGGATGGGAGACCCAGTACTTC. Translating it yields CSVEGLAGWETQYF.

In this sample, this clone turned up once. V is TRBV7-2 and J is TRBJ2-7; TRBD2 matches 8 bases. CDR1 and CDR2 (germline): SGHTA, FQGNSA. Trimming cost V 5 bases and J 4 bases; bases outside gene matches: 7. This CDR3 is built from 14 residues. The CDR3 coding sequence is TGTGCCAGCAGCGTAACTAGCGGTGCATACGAGCAGTACTTC. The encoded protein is CASSVTSGAYEQYF.

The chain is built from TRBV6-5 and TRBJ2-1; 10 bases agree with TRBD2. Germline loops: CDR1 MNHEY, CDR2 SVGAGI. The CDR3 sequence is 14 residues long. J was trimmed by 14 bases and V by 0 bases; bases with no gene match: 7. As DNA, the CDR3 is TGTGCCAGCAGTTACTCCCGCGATGGACTAGCGGAGTTCTTC. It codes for CASSYSRDGLAEFF.

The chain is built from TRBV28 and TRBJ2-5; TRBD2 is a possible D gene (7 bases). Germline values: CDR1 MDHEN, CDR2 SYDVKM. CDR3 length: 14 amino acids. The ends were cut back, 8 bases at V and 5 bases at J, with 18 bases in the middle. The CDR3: CASLSRGRGETQYF. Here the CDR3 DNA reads TGTGCCAGCCTTTCGCGGGGGCGCGGTGAGACCCAGTACTTC.

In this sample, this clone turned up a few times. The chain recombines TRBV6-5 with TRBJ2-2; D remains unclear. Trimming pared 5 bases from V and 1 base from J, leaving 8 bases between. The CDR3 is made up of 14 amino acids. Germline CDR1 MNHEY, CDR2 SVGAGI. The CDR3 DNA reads TGTGCCAGCAGTACCCTCAGGAACACCGGGGAGCTGTTTTTT. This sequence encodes CASSTLRNTGELFF.

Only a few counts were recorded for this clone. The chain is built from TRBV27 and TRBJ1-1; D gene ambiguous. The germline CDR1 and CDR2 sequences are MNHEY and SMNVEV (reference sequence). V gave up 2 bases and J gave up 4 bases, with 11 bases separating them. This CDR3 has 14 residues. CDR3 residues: CASSLEGRGTEAFF. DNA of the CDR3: TGTGCCAGCAGTTTAGAGGGTAGAGGCACTGAAGCTTTCTTT.

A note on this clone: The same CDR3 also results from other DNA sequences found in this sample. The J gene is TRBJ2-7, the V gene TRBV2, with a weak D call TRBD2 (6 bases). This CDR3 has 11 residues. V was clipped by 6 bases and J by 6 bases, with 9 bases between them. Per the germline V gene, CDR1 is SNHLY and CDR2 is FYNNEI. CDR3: CASSGRGEQYF. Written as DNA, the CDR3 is TGTGCCAGCAGCGGGCGGGGCGAGCAGTACTTC.

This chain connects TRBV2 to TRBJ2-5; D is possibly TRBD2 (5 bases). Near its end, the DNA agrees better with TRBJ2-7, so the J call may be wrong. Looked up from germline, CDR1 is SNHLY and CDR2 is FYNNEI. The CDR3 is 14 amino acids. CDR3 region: CASLNEGYSYEQYF. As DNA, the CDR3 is TGTGCCAGCCTAAATGAGGGTTACTCCTACGAGCAGTACTTC.

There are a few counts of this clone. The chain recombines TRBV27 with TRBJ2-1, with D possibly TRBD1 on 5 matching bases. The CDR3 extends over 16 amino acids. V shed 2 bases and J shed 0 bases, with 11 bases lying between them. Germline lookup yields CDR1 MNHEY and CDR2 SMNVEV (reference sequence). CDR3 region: CASSLRQGSSYNEQFF. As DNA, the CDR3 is TGTGCCAGCAGTTTACGGCAGGGAAGCTCCTACAATGAGCAGTTCTTC.

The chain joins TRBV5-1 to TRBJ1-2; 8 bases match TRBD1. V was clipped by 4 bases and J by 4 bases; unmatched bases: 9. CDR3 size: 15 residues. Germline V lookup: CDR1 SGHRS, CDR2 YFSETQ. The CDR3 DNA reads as TGCGCCAGCAGCCAAAGGGCAGGGGGCGGCTATGGCTACACCTTC. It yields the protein CASSQRAGGGYGYTF.

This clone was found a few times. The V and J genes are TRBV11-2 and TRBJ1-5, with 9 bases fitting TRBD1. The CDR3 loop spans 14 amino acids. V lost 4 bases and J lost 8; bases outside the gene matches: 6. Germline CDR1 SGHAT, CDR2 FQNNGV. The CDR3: CASSSSRTGEPQHF. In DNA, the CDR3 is TGTGCCAGCAGCTCATCGAGGACAGGGGAGCCCCAGCATTTT.

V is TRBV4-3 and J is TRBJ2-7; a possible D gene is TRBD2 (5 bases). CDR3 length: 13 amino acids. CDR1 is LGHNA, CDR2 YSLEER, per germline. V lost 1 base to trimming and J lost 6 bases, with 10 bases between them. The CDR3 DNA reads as TGCGCCAGCAGCCAAGGGCTAGAGGGCGAGCAGTACTTC. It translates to CASSQGLEGEQYF.

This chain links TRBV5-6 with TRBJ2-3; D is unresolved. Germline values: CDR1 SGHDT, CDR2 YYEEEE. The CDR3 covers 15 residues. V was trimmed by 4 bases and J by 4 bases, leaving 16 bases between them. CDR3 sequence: CASSTPLATPDTQYF. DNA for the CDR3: TGTGCCAGCAGCACCCCCCTGGCCACCCCAGATACGCAGTATTTT.

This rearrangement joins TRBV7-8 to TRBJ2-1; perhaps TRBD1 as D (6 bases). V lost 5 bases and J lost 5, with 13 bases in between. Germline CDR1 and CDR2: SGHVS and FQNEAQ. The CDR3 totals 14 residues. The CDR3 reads CASSRYRVNNEQFF. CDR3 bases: TGTGCCAGCAGCCGCTACAGGGTGAACAATGAGCAGTTCTTC.

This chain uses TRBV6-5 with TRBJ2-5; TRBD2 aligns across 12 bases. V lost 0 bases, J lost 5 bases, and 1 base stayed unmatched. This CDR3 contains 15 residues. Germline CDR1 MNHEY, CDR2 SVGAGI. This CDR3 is CASSYSGTSGETQYF. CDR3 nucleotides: TGTGCCAGCAGTTACTCTGGGACTAGCGGGGAGACCCAGTACTTC.

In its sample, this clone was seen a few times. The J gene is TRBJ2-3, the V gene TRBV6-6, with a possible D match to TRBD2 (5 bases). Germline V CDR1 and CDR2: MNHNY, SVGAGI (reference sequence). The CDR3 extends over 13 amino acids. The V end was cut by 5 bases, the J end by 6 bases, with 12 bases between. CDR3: CASSDGVRDTQYF. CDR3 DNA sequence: TGTGCCAGCAGTGACGGGGTTCGGGATACGCAGTATTTT.